Presented here are 10 T cell receptor beta chains from one specimen sequenced in a study of CD8 T cells in ankylosing spondylitis. TCRdb reprocessed the 5' RACE reads with MiXCR, giving one entry per CDR3 protein. Found here are some 350,000 distinct CDR3 sequences, approximately 15% of them singletons; the top ten hold approximately 1%. Source material: blood, either unsorted or a sorted T cell fraction (not recorded which). Source of these receptors: a male donor with ankylosing spondylitis or in good health (not recorded which).

This clonotype came up many times. This rearrangement joins TRBV5-1 to TRBJ1-5; D is possibly TRBD1 (5 bases). From germline, CDR1 is SGHRS and CDR2 YFSETQ. Trimming took off 3 bases at V and 5 bases at J, with 15 bases between the two ends. This CDR3 is built from 15 residues. Here the CDR3 DNA reads TGCGCCAGCAGCTCGGACGGCCGGGGGGATCAGCCCCAGCATTTT. This codes for CASSSDGRGDQPQHF.

The chain employs TRBV5-1 and TRBJ2-5; D gene ambiguous. Germline V lookup: CDR1 SGHRS, CDR2 YFSETQ. CDR3 length: 14 amino acids. Trimming removed 2 bases from V and 4 bases from J, with 12 bases in between. In DNA form, the CDR3 reads TGCGCCAGCAGCTTAGAGGCCAGTTCAGAGACCCAGTACTTC. Translating gives CASSLEASSETQYF. Full variable domain (rest looked up from reference TRBV5-1 and TRBJ2-5): KAGVTQTPRYLIKTRGQQVTLSCSPISGHRSVSWYQQTPGQGLQFLFEYFSETQRNKGNFPGRFSGRQFSNSRSEMNVSTLELGDSALYLCASSLEASSETQYFGPGTRLLVL.

This clonotype showed up just a few times. This chain links TRBV4-2 with TRBJ1-1, with D unclear. Trimming took off 1 base at V and 0 bases at J, with 9 bases between the two ends. The CDR3 covers 15 residues. CDR1 LGHNA and CDR2 YNFKEQ come from the germline V gene. Here the CDR3 DNA reads TGTGCCAGCAGCCAAGCAACGGGAGTGAACACTGAAGCTTTCTTT. This codes for CASSQATGVNTEAFF.

This clonotype was seen at least ten times. The chain employs TRBV10-3 and TRBJ2-2; maybe TRBD2 (6 bases). V was pared by 4 bases and J by 0 bases, with 9 bases between. From germline, CDR1 is ENHRY and CDR2 SYGVKD. The CDR3 totals 15 residues. The CDR3 spells CAISVGGSNTGELFF. CDR3 sequence (DNA): TGTGCCATCAGTGTGGGGGGTTCGAACACCGGGGAGCTGTTTTTT.

This clonotype was seen only a few times. The gene calls are TRBV7-2 and TRBJ2-3, with 7 nucleotides matching TRBD2. This CDR3 region has 14 residues. The V segment lost 5 bases and the J segment 4 bases; nucleotides outside the gene matches: 6. Germline V lookup: CDR1 SGHTA, CDR2 FQGNSA. This CDR3 is CASSPGLISDTQYF. Written as DNA, the CDR3 is TGTGCCAGCAGCCCGGGACTAATCTCAGATACGCAGTATTTT.

This chain links TRBV5-1 with TRBJ2-3, with a weak D call TRBD1 (6 bases). The CDR3 consists of 14 residues. Germline loops: CDR1 SGHRS, CDR2 YFSETQ. V gave up 6 bases and J gave up 0 bases, with 11 bases separating them. The chain's CDR3 is CASTRQASTDTQYF. CDR3 nucleotide sequence: TGCGCCAGCACCAGACAGGCGAGCACAGATACGCAGTATTTT.

This chain joins TRBV12-3 or TRBV12-4 and TRBJ2-5, with 7 nucleotides matching TRBD1. The ends lost 6 bases at V and 4 bases at J; junction bases unmatched: 2. This CDR3 spans 12 amino acids. In DNA form, the CDR3 reads TGTGCCAGCAGAGGACAGGCAGAGACCCAGTACTTC. This translates into CASRGQAETQYF.

This chain uses TRBV9 with TRBJ2-1, with 15 bases matching TRBD2. The V segment lost 4 bases and the J segment 0 bases; nucleotides outside the gene matches: 11. The germline CDR1 and CDR2 sequences are SGDLS and YYNGEE. The CDR3 has 20 amino acids. CDR3 bases: TGTGCCAGCAGCCCTACCGGGACTAGCGGGGGGCTCGGCTCCTACAATGAGCAGTTCTTC. Its protein product is CASSPTGTSGGLGSYNEQFF.

The count of this clonotype is one. J is TRBJ2-7 and V is TRBV12-3 or TRBV12-4; D could derive from TRBD1 or TRBD2 (5 bases each). This CDR3 spans 16 amino acids. V was cut by 5 bases and J by 3 bases, with 20 bases left in between. Here the CDR3 reads CASSPDRGTLFYEQYF. CDR3 coding DNA: TGTGCCAGCAGTCCCGACCGTGGGACCCTGTTCTACGAGCAGTACTTC.

The chain combines TRBV19 with TRBJ2-1; no reliable D call. V shed 5 bases and J shed 4 bases, with 12 bases lying between them. Per germline, CDR1 LNHDA and CDR2 SQIVND (reference sequence). The length of the CDR3 is 14 residues. CDR3 region: CASSSNSIYNEQFF. CDR3 coding DNA: TGTGCCAGTAGTTCGAACAGTATATACAATGAGCAGTTCTTC.